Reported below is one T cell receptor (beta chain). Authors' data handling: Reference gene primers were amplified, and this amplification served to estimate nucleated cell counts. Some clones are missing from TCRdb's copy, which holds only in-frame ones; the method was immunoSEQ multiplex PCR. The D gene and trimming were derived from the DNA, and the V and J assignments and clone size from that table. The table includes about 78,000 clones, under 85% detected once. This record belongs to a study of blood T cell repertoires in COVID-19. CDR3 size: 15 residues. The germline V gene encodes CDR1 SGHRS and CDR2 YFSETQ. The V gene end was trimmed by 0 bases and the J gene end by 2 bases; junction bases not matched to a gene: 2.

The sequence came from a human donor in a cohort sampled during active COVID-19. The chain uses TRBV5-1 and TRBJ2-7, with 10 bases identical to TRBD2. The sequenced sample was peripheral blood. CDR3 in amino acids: CASSLGTSGAYEQYF. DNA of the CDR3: TGCGCCAGCAGCTTGGGGACTAGCGGCGCCTACGAGCAGTACTTC.